Following are 3 T cell receptor beta chains from one sample sequenced in a study of blood T cell repertoires in COVID-19. Sequencing used immunoSEQ multiplex PCR; TCRdb keeps in-frame clones, though not all of them. The sample holds about 430,000 clones, 70% to 90% seen once. The sample consisted of PBMCs or T cells enriched from blood (not recorded which). These receptor sequences come from a woman between 18 and 29 years old who had been exposed to COVID-19.

V and J are TRBV5-4 and TRBJ2-4, with 7 bases matching TRBD2. The junction had 9 bases not matched to a gene; V was cut back by 1 base and J by 2 bases. Per the germline V gene, CDR1 is SGHNT and CDR2 is YYREEE (reference sequence). This CDR3 has 17 amino acids. In DNA form, the CDR3 reads TGTGCCAGCAGCTTGTTGGGCGGGGGTTTATCCAAAAACATTCAGTACTTC. It specifies CASSLLGGGLSKNIQYF.

This rearrangement joins TRBV29-1 to TRBJ2-3, with 9 bases fitting TRBD2. V trimming: 8 bases; J trimming: 1 base; junction bases outside the gene matches: 16. Germline V gives CDR1 SQVTM, CDR2 ANQGSEA. The CDR3 runs to 17 residues. The CDR3 loop reads CSSFMSGGLGGTDTQYF. CDR3 nucleotide sequence: TGCAGCTCCTTTATGAGCGGGGGGCTCGGAGGCACAGATACGCAGTATTTT.

The gene calls are TRBV2 and TRBJ1-1; no definite D call. The V end lost 7 bases, the J end lost 1 base, and 4 bases lay between the germline ends. The germline CDR1 and CDR2 sequences are SNHLY and FYNNEI. This CDR3 is 11 amino acids long. The CDR3 loop reads CASTRNTEAFF. The CDR3 coding sequence is TGTGCCAGCACGAGGAACACTGAAGCTTTCTTT.